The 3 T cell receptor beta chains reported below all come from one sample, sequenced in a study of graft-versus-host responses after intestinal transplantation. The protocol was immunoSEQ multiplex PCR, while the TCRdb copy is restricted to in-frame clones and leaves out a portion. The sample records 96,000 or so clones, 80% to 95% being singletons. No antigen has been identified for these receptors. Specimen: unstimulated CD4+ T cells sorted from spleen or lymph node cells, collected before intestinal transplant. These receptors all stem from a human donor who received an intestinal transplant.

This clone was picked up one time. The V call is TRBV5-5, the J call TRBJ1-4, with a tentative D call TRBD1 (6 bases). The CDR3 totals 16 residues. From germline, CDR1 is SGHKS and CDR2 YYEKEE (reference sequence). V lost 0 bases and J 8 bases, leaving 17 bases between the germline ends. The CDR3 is CASSLGVRGGQEKLFF. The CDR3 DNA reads TGTGCCAGCAGCTTGGGTGTTCGGGGGGGGCAGGAAAAACTGTTTTTT.

CDR3 region: CASSPAPDRGADTQYF. The CDR3 DNA reads as TGTGCCAGCAGCCCCGCCCCAGACAGGGGCGCAGATACGCAGTATTTT. The chain combines TRBV28 with TRBJ2-3, with 8 bases identical to TRBD1. Germline V gives CDR1 MDHEN, CDR2 SYDVKM. The CDR3 contains 16 residues. V lost 6 bases, J lost 4 bases, and 12 bases stayed unmatched.

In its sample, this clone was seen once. The DNA of the CDR3 is TGTGCCAGCCGAGAACAGGGTATCACTGAAGCTTTCTTT. This gives the protein CASREQGITEAFF. J is TRBJ1-1 and V is TRBV19; TRBD1 might be the D (6 bases). Per germline, CDR1 LNHDA and CDR2 SQIVND (reference sequence). The CDR3 runs 13 residues. Trimming stripped 9 bases from V and 4 bases from J, with 15 bases between.